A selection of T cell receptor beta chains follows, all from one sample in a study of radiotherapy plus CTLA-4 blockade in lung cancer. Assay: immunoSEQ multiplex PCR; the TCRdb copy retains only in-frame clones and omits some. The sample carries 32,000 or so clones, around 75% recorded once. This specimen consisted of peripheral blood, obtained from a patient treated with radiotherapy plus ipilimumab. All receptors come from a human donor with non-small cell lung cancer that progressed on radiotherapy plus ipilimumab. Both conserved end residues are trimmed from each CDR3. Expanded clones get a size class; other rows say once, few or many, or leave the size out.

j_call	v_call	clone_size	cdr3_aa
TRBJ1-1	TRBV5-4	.	ASSDGDRENTEAF
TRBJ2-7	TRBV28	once	ASNLRGQGSTEQY
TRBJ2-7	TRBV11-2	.	ASSLPGGDEQY
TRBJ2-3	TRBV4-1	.	ASSQDGRAGTQY
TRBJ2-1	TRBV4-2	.	ASSPHPGASYNEQF
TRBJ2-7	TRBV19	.	ASSIDLSATVSYEQY
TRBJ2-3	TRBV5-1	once	ASSLGTSVGDTQY
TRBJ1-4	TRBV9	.	ASSVVGRPDEKLF
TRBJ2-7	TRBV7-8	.	ASSSRDGYEQY
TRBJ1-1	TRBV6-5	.	ASTKQRKNTEAF
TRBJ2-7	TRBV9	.	ASSVEGLAENEQY
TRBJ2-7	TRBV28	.	ASHLQAYYEQY
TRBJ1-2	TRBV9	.	ASSLVGVVWIGYT
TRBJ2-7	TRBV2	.	ASRFDRGLEQY
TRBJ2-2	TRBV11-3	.	ASSLVASGNTGELF
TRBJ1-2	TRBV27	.	ASSLGRNYGYT
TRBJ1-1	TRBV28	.	ASSLGPRREAF
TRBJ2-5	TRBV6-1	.	ASSEGHEGETQY
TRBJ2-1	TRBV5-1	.	ASSSPGSKSNEQF
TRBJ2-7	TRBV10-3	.	AISGVQGNEQY
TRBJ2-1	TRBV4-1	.	ASSQLQHNEQF
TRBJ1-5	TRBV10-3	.	AISESRAVDRPQH
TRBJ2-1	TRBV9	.	ASSVGVAGGFHEQF
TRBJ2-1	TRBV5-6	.	ASSLGGAPNEQF
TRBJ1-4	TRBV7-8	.	ASSLGQGEKLF
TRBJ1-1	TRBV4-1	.	ASSQYQENTEAF
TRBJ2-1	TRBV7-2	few	ASSFGGSNEQF
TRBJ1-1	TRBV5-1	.	ASSPSSGSLNTEAF
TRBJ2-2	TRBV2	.	ASSGGLAGHTGELF
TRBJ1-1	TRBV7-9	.	ASSPAAPEAF
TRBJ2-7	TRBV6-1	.	ASSFYRDRVEQY
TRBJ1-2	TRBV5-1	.	ASSFPAGRRGYT
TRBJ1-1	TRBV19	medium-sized	ASSLWGGETEAF
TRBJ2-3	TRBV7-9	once	ASSPPGLGTDTQY
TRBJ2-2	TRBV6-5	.	ASSYMDSNTGELF
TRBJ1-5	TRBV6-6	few	ASKGAGTGVGQPQH
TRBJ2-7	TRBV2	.	ASRADRVREQY
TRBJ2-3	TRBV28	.	ASSLFGGGLGGNTQY
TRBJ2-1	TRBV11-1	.	ASSRGVGSYNEQF
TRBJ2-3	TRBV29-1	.	SVDVLRGGARSTDTQY
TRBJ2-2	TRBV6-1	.	ASSEAGTAGELF